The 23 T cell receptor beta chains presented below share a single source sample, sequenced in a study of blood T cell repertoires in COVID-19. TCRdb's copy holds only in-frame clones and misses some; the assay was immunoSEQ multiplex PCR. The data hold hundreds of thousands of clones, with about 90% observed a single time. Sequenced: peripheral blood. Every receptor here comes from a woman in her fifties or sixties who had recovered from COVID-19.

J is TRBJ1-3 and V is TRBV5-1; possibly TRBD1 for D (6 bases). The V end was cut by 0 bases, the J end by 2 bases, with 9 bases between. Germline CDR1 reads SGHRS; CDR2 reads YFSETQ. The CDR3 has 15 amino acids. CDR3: CASSLVGGAGNTIYF. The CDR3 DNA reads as TGCGCCAGCAGCTTGGTAGGGGGAGCTGGAAACACCATATATTTT.

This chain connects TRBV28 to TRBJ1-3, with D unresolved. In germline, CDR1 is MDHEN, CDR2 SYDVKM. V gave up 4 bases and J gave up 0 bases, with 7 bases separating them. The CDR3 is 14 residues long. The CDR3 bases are TGTGCCAGCAGTTCCCCCTTCTCTGGAAACACCATATATTTT. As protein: CASSSPFSGNTIYF.

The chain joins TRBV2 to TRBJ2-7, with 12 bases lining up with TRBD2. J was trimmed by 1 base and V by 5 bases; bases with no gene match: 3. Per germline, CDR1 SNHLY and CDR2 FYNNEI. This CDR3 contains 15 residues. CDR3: CASSITSGRSYEQYF. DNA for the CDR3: TGTGCCAGCAGTATTACTAGCGGGAGGTCCTACGAGCAGTACTTC. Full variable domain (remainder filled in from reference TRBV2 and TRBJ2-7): EPEVTQTPSHQVTQMGQEVILRCVPISNHLYFYWYRQILGQKVEFLVSFYNNEISEKSEIFDDQFSVERPDGSNFTLKIRSTKLEDSAMYFCASSITSGRSYEQYFGPGTRLTVT.

The CDR3 DNA follows: TGTGCCAGCAGTTTGCAGGGGGCGAGGACCGGGGAGCTGTTTTTT. Protein sequence: CASSLQGARTGELFF. This chain uses TRBV27 with TRBJ2-2; 8 bases line up with TRBD1. The CDR3 is 15 residues long. Germline V CDR1 and CDR2: MNHEY, SMNVEV (reference sequence). The trim removed 3 bases at V and 5 bases at J, leaving 5 bases unmatched.

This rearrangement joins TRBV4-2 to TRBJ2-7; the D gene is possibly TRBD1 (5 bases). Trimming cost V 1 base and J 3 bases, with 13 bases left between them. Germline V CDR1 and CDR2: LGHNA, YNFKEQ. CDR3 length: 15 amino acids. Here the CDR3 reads CASSQGGRTGYEQYF. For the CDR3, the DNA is TGTGCCAGCAGCCAAGGAGGTCGTACAGGCTACGAGCAGTACTTC.

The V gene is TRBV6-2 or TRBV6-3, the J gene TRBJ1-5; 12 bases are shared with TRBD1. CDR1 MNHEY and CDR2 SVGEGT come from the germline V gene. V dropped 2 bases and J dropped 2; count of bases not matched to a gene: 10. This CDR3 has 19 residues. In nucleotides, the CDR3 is TGTGCCAGCAGTTACCGGGTGGGACAGGGGGCCGGAGGCAATCAGCCCCAGCATTTT. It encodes CASSYRVGQGAGGNQPQHF.

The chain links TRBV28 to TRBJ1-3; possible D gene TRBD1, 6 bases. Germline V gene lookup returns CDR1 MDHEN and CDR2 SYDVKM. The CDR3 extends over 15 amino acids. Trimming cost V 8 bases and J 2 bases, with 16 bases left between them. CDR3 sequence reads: CASGYPDSTGNTIYF. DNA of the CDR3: TGTGCCAGCGGATATCCGGACAGTACTGGAAACACCATATATTTT.

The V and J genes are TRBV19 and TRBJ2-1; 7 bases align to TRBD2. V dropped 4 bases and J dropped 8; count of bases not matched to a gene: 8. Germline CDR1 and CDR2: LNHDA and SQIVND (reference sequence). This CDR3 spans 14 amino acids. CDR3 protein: CASSTRTSKYEQFF. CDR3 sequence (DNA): TGTGCCAGTAGTACCCGGACTAGTAAGTATGAGCAGTTCTTC.

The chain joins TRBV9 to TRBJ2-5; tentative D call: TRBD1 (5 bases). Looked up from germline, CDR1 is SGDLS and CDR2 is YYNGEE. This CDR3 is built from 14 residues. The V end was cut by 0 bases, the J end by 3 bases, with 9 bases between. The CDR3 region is CASSVDQGKETQYF. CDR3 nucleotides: TGTGCCAGCAGCGTAGATCAGGGCAAAGAGACCCAGTACTTC.

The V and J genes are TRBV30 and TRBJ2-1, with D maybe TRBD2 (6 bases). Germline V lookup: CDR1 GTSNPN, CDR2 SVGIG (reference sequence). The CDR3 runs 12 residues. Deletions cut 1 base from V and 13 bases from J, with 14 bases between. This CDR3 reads CAWSARDSLQFF. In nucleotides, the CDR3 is TGTGCCTGGAGTGCCCGGGACTCGCTTCAGTTCTTC.

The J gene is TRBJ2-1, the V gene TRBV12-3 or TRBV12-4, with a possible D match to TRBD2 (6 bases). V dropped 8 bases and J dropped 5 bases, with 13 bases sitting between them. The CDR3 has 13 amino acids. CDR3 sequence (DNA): TGTGCCAGCGACGGGGGAGGACACAATGAGCAGTTCTTC. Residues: CASDGGGHNEQFF.

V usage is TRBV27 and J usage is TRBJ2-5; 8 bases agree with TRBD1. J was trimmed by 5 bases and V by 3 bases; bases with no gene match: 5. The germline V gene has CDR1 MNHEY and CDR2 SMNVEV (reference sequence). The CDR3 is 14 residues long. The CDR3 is CASSFSDRGETQYF. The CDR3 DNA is TGTGCCAGCAGTTTCTCAGACAGGGGTGAGACCCAGTACTTC.

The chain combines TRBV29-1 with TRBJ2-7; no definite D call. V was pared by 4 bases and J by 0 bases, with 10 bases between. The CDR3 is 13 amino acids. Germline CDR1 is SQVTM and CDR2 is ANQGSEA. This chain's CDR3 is CSVALRHSYEQYF. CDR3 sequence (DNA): TGCAGCGTTGCCCTTCGACACTCCTACGAGCAGTACTTC.

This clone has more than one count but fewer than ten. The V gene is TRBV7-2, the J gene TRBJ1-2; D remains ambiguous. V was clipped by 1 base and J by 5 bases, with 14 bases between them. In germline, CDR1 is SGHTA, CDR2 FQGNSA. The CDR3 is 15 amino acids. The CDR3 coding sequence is TGTGCCAGCAGCTTAGGTTACGGGGTTGGGTATGGCTACACCTTC. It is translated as CASSLGYGVGYGYTF.

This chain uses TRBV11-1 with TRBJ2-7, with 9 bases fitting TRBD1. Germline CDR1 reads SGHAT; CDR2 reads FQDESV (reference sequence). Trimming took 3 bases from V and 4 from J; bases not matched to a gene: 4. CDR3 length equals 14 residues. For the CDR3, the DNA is TGTGCCAGCAGCTTGACGGGACAGGGTTACGAGCAGTACTTC. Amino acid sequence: CASSLTGQGYEQYF.

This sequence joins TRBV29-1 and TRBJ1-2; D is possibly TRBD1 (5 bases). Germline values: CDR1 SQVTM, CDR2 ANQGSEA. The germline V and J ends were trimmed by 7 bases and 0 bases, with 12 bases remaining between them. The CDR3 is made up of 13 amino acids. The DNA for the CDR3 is TGCAGCGCCACAGGATCAGCTAACTATGGCTACACCTTC. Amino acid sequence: CSATGSANYGYTF.

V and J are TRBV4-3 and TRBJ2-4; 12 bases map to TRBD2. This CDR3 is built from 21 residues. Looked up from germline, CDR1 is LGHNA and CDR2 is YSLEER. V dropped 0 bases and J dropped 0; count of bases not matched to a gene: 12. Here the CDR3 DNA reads TGCGCCAGCAGCCAAGATTCCGGGACTAGCGGGTCTCGACTAGCCAAAAACATTCAGTACTTC. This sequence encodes CASSQDSGTSGSRLAKNIQYF.

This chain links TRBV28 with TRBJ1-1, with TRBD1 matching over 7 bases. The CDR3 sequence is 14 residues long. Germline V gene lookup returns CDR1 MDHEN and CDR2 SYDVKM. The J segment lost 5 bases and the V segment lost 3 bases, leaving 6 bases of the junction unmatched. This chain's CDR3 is CASSFWRGRTEAFF. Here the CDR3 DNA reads TGTGCCAGCAGTTTTTGGAGGGGGCGGACTGAAGCTTTCTTT.

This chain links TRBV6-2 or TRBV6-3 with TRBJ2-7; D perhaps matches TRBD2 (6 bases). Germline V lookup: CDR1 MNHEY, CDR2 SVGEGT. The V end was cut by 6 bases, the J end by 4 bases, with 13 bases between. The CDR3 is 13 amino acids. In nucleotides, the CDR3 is TGTGCCAGCAGCCGCGGGACCGTTTACGAGCAGTACTTC. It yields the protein CASSRGTVYEQYF.

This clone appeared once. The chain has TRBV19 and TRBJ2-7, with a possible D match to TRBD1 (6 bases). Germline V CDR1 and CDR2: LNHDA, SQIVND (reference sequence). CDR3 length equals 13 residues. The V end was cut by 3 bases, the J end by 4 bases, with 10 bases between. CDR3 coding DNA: TGTGCCAGTAGTATTAGTAGGGGGTACGAGCAGTACTTC. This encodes CASSISRGYEQYF.

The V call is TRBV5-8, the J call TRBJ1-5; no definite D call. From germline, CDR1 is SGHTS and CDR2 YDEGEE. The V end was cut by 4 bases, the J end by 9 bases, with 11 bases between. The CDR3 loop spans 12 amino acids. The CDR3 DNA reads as TGTGCCAGCAGCCCGAGGGCGGGGCCCCAGCATTTT. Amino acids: CASSPRAGPQHF.

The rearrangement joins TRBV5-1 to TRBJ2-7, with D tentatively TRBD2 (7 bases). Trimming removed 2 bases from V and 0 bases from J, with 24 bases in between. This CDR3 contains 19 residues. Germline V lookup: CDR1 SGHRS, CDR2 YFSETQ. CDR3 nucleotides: TGCGCCAGCAGCTTCTTTATATCGGGGGGCCTCTTCAGCTCCTACGAGCAGTACTTC. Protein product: CASSFFISGGLFSSYEQYF.

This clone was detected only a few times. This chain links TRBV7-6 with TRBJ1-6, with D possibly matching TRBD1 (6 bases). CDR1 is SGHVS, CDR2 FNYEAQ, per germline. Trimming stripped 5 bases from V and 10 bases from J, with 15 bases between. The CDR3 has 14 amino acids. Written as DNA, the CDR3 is TGTGCCAGCAGCATGAGACAGGTCCAATCACCCCTCCACTTT. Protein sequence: CASSMRQVQSPLHF. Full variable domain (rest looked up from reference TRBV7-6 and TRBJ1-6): GAGVSQSPRYKVTKRGQDVALRCDPISGHVSLYWYRQALGQGPEFLTYFNYEAQQDKSGLPNDRFSAERPEGSISTLTIQRTEQRDSAMYRCASSMRQVQSPLHFGNGTRLTVT.